Each of the 15 T cell receptor beta chains below was sequenced from the same sample in a study of T cells in localized non-small cell lung cancer. Sequencing was performed with immunoSEQ multiplex PCR; in TCRdb, only in-frame clones are kept and a portion is missing. The data contain roughly 17,000 clones, around four fifths of them singletons. Sequenced material: peripheral blood, taken before any cancer treatment. The receptors were gathered from a male donor older than 55 with stage III lung adenocarcinoma.

This sequence joins TRBV7-8 and TRBJ2-2; D tentatively reads TRBD1 or TRBD2 (5 bases each). CDR1 is SGHVS and CDR2 is FQNEAQ in the germline V gene. Trimming pared 3 bases from V and 5 bases from J, leaving 13 bases between. This CDR3 spans 15 amino acids. This CDR3 reads CASSFRGEGTGELFF. The DNA for the CDR3 is TGTGCCAGCAGCTTTCGAGGGGAAGGGACCGGGGAGCTGTTTTTT.

CDR3: CASKWGPNTEAFF. CDR3 DNA sequence: TGTGCCAGCAAATGGGGTCCGAACACTGAAGCTTTCTTT. The chain is built from TRBV6-1 and TRBJ1-1, with unresolved D. The CDR3 sequence is 13 residues long. Germline CDR1 reads MNHNS; CDR2 reads SASEGT. Trimming pared 7 bases from V and 1 base from J, leaving 10 bases between.

The V call is TRBV6-1, the J call TRBJ1-4, with D possibly being TRBD1 (6 bases). The CDR3 covers 14 residues. The germline CDR1 and CDR2 sequences are MNHNS and SASEGT. Trimming pared 7 bases from V and 1 base from J, leaving 10 bases between. CDR3 coding DNA: TGTGCCAGCACCGAGGGGGGAACTAATGAAAAACTGTTTTTT. This encodes CASTEGGTNEKLFF.

In its sample, this clone was seen once. This chain uses TRBV28 with TRBJ1-2; tentatively, D is TRBD1 (6 bases). The V and J ends lost 5 bases and 10 bases respectively, with 20 bases between them. This CDR3 region has 14 residues. Germline V CDR1 and CDR2: MDHEN, SYDVKM. The CDR3 loop reads CASSRFGGVMDYTF. Here the CDR3 DNA reads TGTGCCAGCAGTCGTTTTGGGGGCGTTATGGACTACACCTTC.

V and J are TRBV20-1 and TRBJ1-1; no clear D. Germline-derived CDR1 and CDR2 are DFQATT and SNEGSKA (reference sequence). The germline V and J ends were trimmed by 5 bases and 5 bases, with 9 bases remaining between them. This CDR3 has 11 residues. This CDR3 is CSALGLTEAFF. Written as DNA, the CDR3 is TGCAGTGCTCTCGGACTGACTGAAGCTTTCTTT.

The genes are TRBV12-5 and TRBJ2-7; 8 bases map to TRBD1. This CDR3 region has 14 residues. Germline CDR1 LGHNT, CDR2 FRNRAP. V shed 2 bases, J shed 9 bases, and the junction held 9 bases outside the gene matches. Here the CDR3 DNA reads TGTGCTAGTGGTTTGTCGGGCAGGGGGCTAACGCAGTACTTC. Its protein is CASGLSGRGLTQYF.

J is TRBJ2-2 and V is TRBV18, with a possible D match to TRBD2 (5 bases). V was pared by 6 bases and J by 4 bases, with 18 bases between. This CDR3 is 16 amino acids long. From germline, CDR1 is KGHSH and CDR2 LQKENI. The CDR3 bases are TGTGCCAGCTCTCGCTTAGAAAAAGCGGTCACCGGGGAGCTGTTTTTT. This gives the protein CASSRLEKAVTGELFF.

The chain links TRBV7-8 to TRBJ1-6; no firm D call. This CDR3 is 15 amino acids long. V was pared by 2 bases and J by 5 bases, with 10 bases between. Per the germline V gene, CDR1 is SGHVS and CDR2 is FQNEAQ. DNA for the CDR3: TGTGCCAGCAGCTTATGGGAGGATCATAATTCACCCCTCCACTTT. Translating it yields CASSLWEDHNSPLHF.

The CDR3 sequence: CASSYSDSSVDTQYF. CDR3 nucleotides: TGTGCCAGCAGTTACTCTGACAGCTCGGTCGATACGCAGTATTTT. The chain uses TRBV6-5 and TRBJ2-3; D is possibly TRBD1 (5 bases). Trimming cost V 0 bases and J 6 bases, with 13 bases left between them. The CDR3 sequence is 15 residues long. Per germline, CDR1 MNHEY and CDR2 SVGAGI.

The count of this clone is one. The rearrangement joins TRBV7-9 to TRBJ1-1; 7 bases map to TRBD1. Trimming at V came to 2 bases and at J to 1 base, leaving 4 bases not matched to a gene. The CDR3 is made up of 15 amino acids. Germline CDR1 reads SEHNR; CDR2 reads FQNEAQ (reference sequence). The CDR3 sequence: CASSLLGGGNTEAFF. CDR3 nucleotides: TGTGCCAGCAGCTTATTAGGGGGCGGGAACACTGAAGCTTTCTTT.

This clone has just a few counts. V and J are TRBV7-3 and TRBJ2-2; 8 nucleotides align to TRBD1. The CDR3 is made up of 17 amino acids. V was pared by 2 bases and J by 4 bases, with 9 bases of the junction left unmatched. Germline loops: CDR1 SGHTA, CDR2 FQGTGA. CDR3 DNA sequence: TGTGCCAGCAGCTTACGAGCTGGGACAGGTGCCACCGGGGAGCTGTTTTTT. Protein sequence: CASSLRAGTGATGELFF.

The sample holds one count of this clone. The rearrangement links TRBV5-1 to TRBJ1-5, with unresolved D. Trimming stripped 0 bases from V and 5 bases from J, with 12 bases between. There are 15 residues in the CDR3. Germline CDR1 is SGHRS and CDR2 is YFSETQ. This chain's CDR3 is CASSLGAGSHQPQHF. The CDR3 nucleotides read TGCGCCAGCAGCTTGGGGGCAGGATCGCATCAGCCCCAGCATTTT.

This chain connects TRBV6-5 to TRBJ1-1; D unresolved. The CDR3 consists of 15 residues. Germline V gives CDR1 MNHEY, CDR2 SVGAGI. The V end was cut by 11 bases, the J end by 1 base, with 20 bases between. CDR3: CAASPSRFENTEAFF. DNA of the CDR3: TGTGCCGCCTCACCCTCTCGGTTTGAGAACACTGAAGCTTTCTTT.

This clone was counted between two and nine times. The genes are TRBV19 and TRBJ1-2; 9 bases fit TRBD1. Germline trimming cut 3 bases from V and 4 bases from J; bases unmatched to any gene: 6. The CDR3 totals 15 residues. Per the germline V gene, CDR1 is LNHDA and CDR2 is SQIVND (reference sequence). In nucleotides, the CDR3 is TGTGCCAGTAGTATTGCCCTACAGGGGGCCTATGGCTACACCTTC. It specifies CASSIALQGAYGYTF.

The chain combines TRBV7-9 with TRBJ1-1, with 8 positions matching TRBD1. This CDR3 spans 16 amino acids. V dropped 8 bases and J dropped 0; count of bases not matched to a gene: 11. Germline CDR1 reads SEHNR; CDR2 reads FQNEAQ (reference sequence). CDR3 coding DNA: TGTGCCAGCGTTCCGGGACAGGAGTTCATGAACACTGAAGCTTTCTTT. Protein product: CASVPGQEFMNTEAFF.